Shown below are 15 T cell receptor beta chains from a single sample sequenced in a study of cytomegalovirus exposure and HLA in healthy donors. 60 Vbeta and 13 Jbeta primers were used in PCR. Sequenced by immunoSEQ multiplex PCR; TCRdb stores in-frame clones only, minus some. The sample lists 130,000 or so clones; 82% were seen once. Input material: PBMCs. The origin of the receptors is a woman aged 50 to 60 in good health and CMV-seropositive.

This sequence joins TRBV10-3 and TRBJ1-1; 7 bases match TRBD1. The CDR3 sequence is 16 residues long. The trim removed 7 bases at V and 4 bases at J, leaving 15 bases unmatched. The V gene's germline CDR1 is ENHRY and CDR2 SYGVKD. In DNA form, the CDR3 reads TGTGCCATCAACGATCGACAGGGCCTGGGGGGCACTGAAGCTTTCTTT. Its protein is CAINDRQGLGGTEAFF.

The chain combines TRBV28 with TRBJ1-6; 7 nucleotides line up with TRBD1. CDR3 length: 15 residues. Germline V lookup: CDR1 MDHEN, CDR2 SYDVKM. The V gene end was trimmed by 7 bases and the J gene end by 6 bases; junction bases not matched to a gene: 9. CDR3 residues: CASTPGGGPNSPLHF. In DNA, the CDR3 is TGTGCCAGCACACCGGGAGGGGGCCCTAATTCACCCCTCCACTTT.

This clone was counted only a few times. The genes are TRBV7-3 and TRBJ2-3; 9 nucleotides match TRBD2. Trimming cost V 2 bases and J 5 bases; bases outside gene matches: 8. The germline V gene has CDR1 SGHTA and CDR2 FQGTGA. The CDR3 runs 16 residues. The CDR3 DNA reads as TGTGCCAGCAGCTTACTTAGCGGGAGCGCGGGAGATACGCAGTATTTT. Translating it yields CASSLLSGSAGDTQYF. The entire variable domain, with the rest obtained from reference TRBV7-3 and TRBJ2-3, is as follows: GAGVSQTPSNKVTEKGKYVELRCDPISGHTALYWYRQSLGQGPEFLIYFQGTGAADDSGLPNDRFFAVRPEGSVSTLKIQRTERGDSAVYLCASSLLSGSAGDTQYFGPGTRLTVL.

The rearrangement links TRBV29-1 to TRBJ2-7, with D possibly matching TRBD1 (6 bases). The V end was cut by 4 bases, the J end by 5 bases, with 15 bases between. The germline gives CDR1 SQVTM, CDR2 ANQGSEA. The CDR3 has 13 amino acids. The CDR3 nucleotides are TGCAGCGTTGCCGCCGGACAGTTCGACGAGCAGTACTTC. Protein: CSVAAGQFDEQYF.

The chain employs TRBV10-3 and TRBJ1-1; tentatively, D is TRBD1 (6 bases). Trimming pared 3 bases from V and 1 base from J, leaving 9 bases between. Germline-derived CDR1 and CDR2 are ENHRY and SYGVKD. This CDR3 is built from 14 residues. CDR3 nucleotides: TGTGCCATCAGTGAATTGGGGGCGAACACTGAAGCTTTCTTT. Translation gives CAISELGANTEAFF.

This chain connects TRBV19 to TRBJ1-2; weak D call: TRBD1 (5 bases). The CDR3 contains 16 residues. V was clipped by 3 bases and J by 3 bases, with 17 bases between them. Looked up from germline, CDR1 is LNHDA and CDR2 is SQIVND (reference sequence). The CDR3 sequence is CASSMAGWPSDYGYTF. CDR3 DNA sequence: TGTGCCAGTAGTATGGCAGGGTGGCCCTCCGACTATGGCTACACCTTC.

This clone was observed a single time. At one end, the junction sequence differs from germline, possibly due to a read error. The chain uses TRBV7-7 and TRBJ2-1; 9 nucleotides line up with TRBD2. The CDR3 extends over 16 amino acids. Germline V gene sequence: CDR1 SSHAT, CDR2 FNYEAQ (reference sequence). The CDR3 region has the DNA TGTGCTAGCAGCTTGGATAGCGGGAGTTCCTACAATGAGCAGTTCTTC. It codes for CASSLDSGSSYNEQFF.

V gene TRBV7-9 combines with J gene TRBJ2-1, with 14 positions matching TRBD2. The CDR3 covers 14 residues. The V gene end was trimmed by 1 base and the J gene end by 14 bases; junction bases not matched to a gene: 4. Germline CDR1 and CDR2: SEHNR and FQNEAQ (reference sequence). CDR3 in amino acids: CASSLEGLAGEEFF. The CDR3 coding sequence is TGTGCCAGCAGCTTAGAGGGACTAGCGGGAGAGGAGTTCTTC.

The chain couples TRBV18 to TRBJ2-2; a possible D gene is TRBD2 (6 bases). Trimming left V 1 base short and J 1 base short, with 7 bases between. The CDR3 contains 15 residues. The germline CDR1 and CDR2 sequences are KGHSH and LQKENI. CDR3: CASSPRDLNTGELFF. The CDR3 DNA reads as TGTGCCAGCTCACCACGGGACTTGAACACCGGGGAGCTGTTTTTT.

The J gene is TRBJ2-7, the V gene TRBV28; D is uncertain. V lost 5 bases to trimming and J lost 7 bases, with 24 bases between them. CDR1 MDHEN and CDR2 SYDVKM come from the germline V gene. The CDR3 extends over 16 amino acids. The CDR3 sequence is CASSPTPVAGSEEQYF. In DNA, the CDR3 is TGTGCCAGCAGTCCTACACCGGTTGCTGGTTCGGAGGAGCAGTACTTC.

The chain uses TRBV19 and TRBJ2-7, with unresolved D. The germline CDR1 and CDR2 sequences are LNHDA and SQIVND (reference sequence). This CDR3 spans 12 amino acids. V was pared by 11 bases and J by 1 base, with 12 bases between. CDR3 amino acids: CASEGASYEQYF. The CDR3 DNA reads TGTGCCTCAGAAGGAGCTTCCTACGAGCAGTACTTC.

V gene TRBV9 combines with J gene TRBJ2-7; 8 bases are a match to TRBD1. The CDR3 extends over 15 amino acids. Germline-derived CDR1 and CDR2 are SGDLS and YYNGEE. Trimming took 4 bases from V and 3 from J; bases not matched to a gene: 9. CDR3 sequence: CASSPRVGQDYEQYF. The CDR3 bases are TGTGCCAGCAGCCCTCGAGTGGGACAGGACTACGAGCAGTACTTC.

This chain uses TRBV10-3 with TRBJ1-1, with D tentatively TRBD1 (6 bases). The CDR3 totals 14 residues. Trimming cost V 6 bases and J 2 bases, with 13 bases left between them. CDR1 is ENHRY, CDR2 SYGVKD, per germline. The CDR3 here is CAISRIQGNTEAFF. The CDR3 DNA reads TGTGCCATCAGCCGGATACAGGGAAACACTGAAGCTTTCTTT.

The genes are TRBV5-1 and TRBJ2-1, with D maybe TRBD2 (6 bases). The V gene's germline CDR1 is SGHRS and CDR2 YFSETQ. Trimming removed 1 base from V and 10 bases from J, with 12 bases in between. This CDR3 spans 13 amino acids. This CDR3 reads CASSLTREPEQFF. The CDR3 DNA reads TGCGCCAGCAGCTTGACGCGGGAACCGGAGCAGTTCTTC.

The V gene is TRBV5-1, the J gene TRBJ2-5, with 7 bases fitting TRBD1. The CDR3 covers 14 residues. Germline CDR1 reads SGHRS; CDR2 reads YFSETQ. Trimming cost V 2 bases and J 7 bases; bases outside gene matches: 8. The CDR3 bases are TGCGCCAGCAGCTTCGACAGGGCGAGTTGGACCCAGTACTTC. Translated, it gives CASSFDRASWTQYF.